The 8 T cell receptor beta chains presented below share a single source sample, sequenced in a study of T cell responses to AZD1222 COVID-19 vaccine. Measured with immunoSEQ multiplex PCR; TCRdb has only the in-frame clones, and not every one. This table holds around 150,000 clones, roughly 89% found once. Material: peripheral blood, obtained on day 0 of AZD1222 vaccination. These receptors were collected from an adult in good health.

The chain is built from TRBV6-6 and TRBJ1-2; D is unresolved. Germline CDR1 is MNHNY and CDR2 is SVGAGI (reference sequence). This CDR3 is 17 amino acids long. V was pared by 5 bases and J by 0 bases, with 19 bases between. The CDR3 reads CASSRAVRAQTNYGYTF. DNA for the CDR3: TGTGCCAGCAGTCGGGCGGTTAGGGCGCAAACTAACTATGGCTACACCTTC.

CDR3 DNA sequence: TGTGCCAGCAGCTTAGGAGACAGGGGCGTTGAAGAGACCCAGTACTTC. Protein product: CASSLGDRGVEETQYF. The chain combines TRBV7-9 with TRBJ2-5, with 8 bases identical to TRBD1. Germline values: CDR1 SEHNR, CDR2 FQNEAQ (reference sequence). V lost 1 base, J lost 3 bases, and 7 bases stayed unmatched. The CDR3 has 16 amino acids.

The chain couples TRBV4-1 to TRBJ2-3; TRBD2 might be the D (6 bases). The germline V gene encodes CDR1 MGHRA and CDR2 YSYEKL. This CDR3 has 17 residues. Trimming removed 4 bases from V and 1 base from J, with 18 bases in between. The CDR3 loop reads CASSPGATSSGTDTQYF. CDR3 bases: TGCGCCAGCAGCCCCGGTGCCACTAGCTCCGGCACAGATACGCAGTATTTT.

The rearrangement uses TRBV28 and TRBJ2-7; TRBD2 agrees at 8 bases. Germline loops: CDR1 MDHEN, CDR2 SYDVKM. This CDR3 has 16 residues. The J segment lost 2 bases and the V segment lost 4 bases, leaving 10 bases of the junction unmatched. The CDR3 DNA reads as TGTGCCAGCAGTTACCGCGGGTCGGGGGGGCCCTACGAGCAGTACTTC. It specifies CASSYRGSGGPYEQYF.

This chain links TRBV5-4 with TRBJ2-3, with 8 bases lining up with TRBD2. The ends lost 3 bases at V and 6 bases at J; junction bases unmatched: 6. The germline V gene has CDR1 SGHNT and CDR2 YYREEE (reference sequence). CDR3 length: 14 amino acids. The CDR3: CASSSGLAEDTQYF. CDR3 sequence (DNA): TGTGCCAGCAGCTCAGGACTAGCTGAGGATACGCAGTATTTT.

This clone came up once. The chain links TRBV2 to TRBJ2-5, with 8 bases matching TRBD1. Germline CDR1 reads SNHLY; CDR2 reads FYNNEI. CDR3 size: 13 residues. V lost 6 bases to trimming and J lost 2 bases; unmatched junction nucleotides: 2. This chain's CDR3 is CASSWTGQETQYF. The DNA of the CDR3 is TGTGCCAGCAGCTGGACAGGGCAAGAGACCCAGTACTTC.

This clone was detected only once. This chain connects TRBV28 to TRBJ2-5; no reliable D call. This CDR3 contains 12 residues. Germline lookup yields CDR1 MDHEN and CDR2 SYDVKM. V lost 6 bases to trimming and J lost 4 bases, with 9 bases between them. This CDR3 is CASRKMGETQYF. The CDR3 DNA is TGTGCCAGCAGGAAGATGGGAGAGACCCAGTACTTC.

J is TRBJ1-5 and V is TRBV18, with D possibly being TRBD1 (5 bases). Germline lookup yields CDR1 KGHSH and CDR2 LQKENI. There are 15 residues in the CDR3. V lost 3 bases and J lost 5, with 14 bases in between. The CDR3 nucleotides are TGTGCCAGCTCACCCCTAGGCGGGGGGGATCAGCCCCAGCATTTT. The encoded protein is CASSPLGGGDQPQHF.